This T cell receptor (beta chain) was obtained from a study of control samples from healthy donors and cancer patients. Trimming shortened V by 0 bases and J by 2 bases, and 11 bases separated the two germline ends. The CDR3 totals 15 residues. Germline CDR1 and CDR2: LNHNV and YYDKDF (reference sequence). TCRdb's table, derived via immunoSEQ multiplex PCR, lists solely in-frame clones and lacks some. The data hold just over 90,000 clones, with 85% to 90% observed a single time. The sample taken for sequencing was blood. The receptor was derived from a woman aged 45 to 65 in good health. This chain uses TRBV15 with TRBJ2-7; D is possibly TRBD1 or TRBD2 (5 bases each). The CDR3 region has the DNA TGTGCCACCAGCAGAGATTACTCGGGACCCTACGAGCAGTACTTC. Translation: CATSRDYSGPYEQYF.